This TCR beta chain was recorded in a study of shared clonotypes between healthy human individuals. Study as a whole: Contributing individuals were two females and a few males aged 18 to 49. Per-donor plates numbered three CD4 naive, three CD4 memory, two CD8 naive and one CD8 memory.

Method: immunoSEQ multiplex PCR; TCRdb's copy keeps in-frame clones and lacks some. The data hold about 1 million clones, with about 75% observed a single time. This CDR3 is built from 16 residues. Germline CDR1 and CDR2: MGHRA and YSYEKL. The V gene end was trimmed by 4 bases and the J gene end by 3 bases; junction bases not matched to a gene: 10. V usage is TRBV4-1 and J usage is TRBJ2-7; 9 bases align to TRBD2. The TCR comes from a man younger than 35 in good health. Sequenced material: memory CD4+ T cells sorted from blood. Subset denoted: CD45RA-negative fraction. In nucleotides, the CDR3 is TGCGCCAGCAGCCCCGGACTAGCGAAAAAAATCTACGAGCAGTACTTC. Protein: CASSPGLAKKIYEQYF.